This entry lists 28 T cell receptor beta chains sequenced from one sample in a study of CD4 T cells in relation to SARS-CoV-2 and coronaviruses. The unexposed donors gave CD4+ T cells in about 2011-2019, prior to COVID-19. After roughly 9 days of culture, CD4+ T cells were isolated. These receptors' antigens are unknown. Method: immunoSEQ multiplex PCR; TCRdb's copy keeps in-frame clones and lacks some. The sample lists tens of thousands of clones; about 81% were seen once. The sequenced material came from CD4+ T cells from PBMCs, cultured in vitro. These receptors were collected from a human donor in good health.

This clone was picked up a small number of times. The CDR3 is CASSPGTGIGYTF. The CDR3 nucleotides read TGTGCCAGCAGCCCAGGGACAGGAATCGGCTACACCTTC. The rearrangement links TRBV11-2 to TRBJ1-2; 8 nucleotides agree with TRBD1. The CDR3 contains 13 residues. Germline-derived CDR1 and CDR2 are SGHAT and FQNNGV. Losses at the gene ends were 5 bases for V and 8 bases for J; bases not matched to a gene: 7.

The chain links TRBV19 to TRBJ2-7; a possible D gene is TRBD1 (7 bases). The CDR3 is made up of 16 amino acids. Per the germline V gene, CDR1 is LNHDA and CDR2 is SQIVND (reference sequence). The V gene lost 3 bases and the J gene lost 3 bases, with 18 bases spanning the gap. CDR3 protein: CASSIQGGPYFYEQYF. The DNA for the CDR3 is TGTGCCAGTAGTATTCAGGGGGGTCCTTACTTCTACGAGCAGTACTTC.

This chain connects TRBV7-9 to TRBJ2-5; D is perhaps TRBD1 (6 bases). The CDR3 has 13 amino acids. Trimming took off 5 bases at V and 1 base at J, with 8 bases between the two ends. CDR1 SEHNR and CDR2 FQNEAQ come from the germline V gene (reference sequence). The CDR3 region has the DNA TGTGCCAGCAGCCGGACAGTCCAAGAGACCCAGTACTTC. Its translation: CASSRTVQETQYF.

CDR3 nucleotide sequence: TGTGCCAGCAGCGTAGAAACAGGGGGTACAGATACGCAGTATTTT. Its protein is CASSVETGGTDTQYF. The chain recombines TRBV9 with TRBJ2-3; TRBD1 agrees at 8 bases. J gave up 3 bases and V 0 bases, and 3 bases lay outside the gene matches. CDR1 and CDR2 from the germline V gene are SGDLS and YYNGEE. The CDR3 contains 15 residues. The whole variable domain, remainder taken from reference TRBV9 and TRBJ2-3, is DSGVTQTPKHLITATGQRVTLRCSPRSGDLSVYWYQQSLDQGLQFLIQYYNGEERAKGNILERFSAQQFPDLHSELNLSSLELGDSALYFCASSVETGGTDTQYFGPGTRLTVL.

The CDR3 nucleotides are TGCGCCAGCAGCGTGGGACAGTATAATTCACCCCTCCACTTT. Translating it yields CASSVGQYNSPLHF. The chain recombines TRBV4-1 with TRBJ1-6; TRBD1 matches at 7 bases. Germline CDR1 reads MGHRA; CDR2 reads YSYEKL. The CDR3 has 14 amino acids. The ends lost 5 bases at V and 4 bases at J; junction bases unmatched: 2.

This clone was picked up a small number of times. This rearrangement joins TRBV25-1 to TRBJ2-7, with 9 bases matching TRBD2. The V gene end was trimmed by 6 bases and the J gene end by 3 bases; junction bases not matched to a gene: 3. Germline V CDR1 and CDR2: MGHDK, SYGVNS. The CDR3 runs 13 residues. The CDR3 here is CASSPSGDYEQYF. The DNA of the CDR3 is TGTGCCAGCAGCCCTAGCGGGGACTACGAGCAGTACTTC.

V and J are TRBV6-1 and TRBJ1-5; perhaps TRBD1 as D (5 bases). This CDR3 contains 16 residues. The germline V gene encodes CDR1 MNHNS and CDR2 SASEGT. V lost 4 bases to trimming and J lost 0 bases, with 13 bases between them. CDR3 protein: CASSGTGGNSNQPQHF. The CDR3, as DNA: TGTGCCAGCAGTGGTACAGGAGGGAATAGCAATCAGCCCCAGCATTTT.

V usage is TRBV10-1 and J usage is TRBJ2-1; no clear D. Germline CDR1 WNHNN, CDR2 SYGVQD (reference sequence). The CDR3 consists of 16 residues. Trimming pared 2 bases from V and 0 bases from J, leaving 11 bases between. CDR3 loop: CASSEQAPGSYNEQFF. The CDR3 nucleotides are TGCGCCAGCAGTGAGCAGGCCCCTGGCTCCTACAATGAGCAGTTCTTC.

V usage is TRBV30 and J usage is TRBJ2-3; 7 nucleotides line up with TRBD1. The CDR3 sequence is 15 residues long. CDR1 is GTSNPN, CDR2 SVGIG, per germline (reference sequence). V trimming: 5 bases; J trimming: 2 bases; junction bases outside the gene matches: 10. CDR3: CAWASQGDHTDTQYF. DNA of the CDR3: TGTGCCTGGGCCTCTCAGGGGGACCACACAGATACGCAGTATTTT.

This rearrangement joins TRBV30 to TRBJ1-1; 10 positions match TRBD1. The CDR3 runs 13 residues. Germline V gene lookup returns CDR1 GTSNPN and CDR2 SVGIG (reference sequence). V lost 8 bases to trimming and J lost 1 base; unmatched junction nucleotides: 4. CDR3 in DNA: TGTGCCGGGGGACAGGGGACGAACACTGAAGCTTTCTTT. This gives the protein CAGGQGTNTEAFF.

The V and J genes are TRBV3-1 (or the pseudogene TRBV3-2) and TRBJ1-5; D call uncertain. Germline assignment: CDR1 LGHDT and CDR2 YNNKEL (reference sequence). The CDR3 extends over 15 amino acids. The V end lost 1 base, the J end lost 1 base, and 8 bases lay between the germline ends. The CDR3 here is CASSQVSGSNQPQHF. The CDR3 region has the DNA TGTGCCAGCAGCCAAGTCTCTGGGAGCAATCAGCCCCAGCATTTT.

V usage is TRBV6-1 and J usage is TRBJ2-3; TRBD2 might be the D (5 bases). V lost 3 bases to trimming and J lost 0 bases, with 13 bases between them. The germline gives CDR1 MNHNS, CDR2 SASEGT. This CDR3 has 16 residues. CDR3 loop: CASSDRRGVSTDTQYF. CDR3 DNA sequence: TGTGCCAGCAGTGACCGCCGGGGTGTGAGCACAGATACGCAGTATTTT.

This clone has only a few counts. CDR3 sequence (DNA): TGCAGCGTTTTGGAGTATACGCAGTATTTT. Amino acids: CSVLEYTQYF. This chain connects TRBV29-1 to TRBJ2-3; D uncertain. The CDR3 has 10 residues. Germline loops: CDR1 SQVTM, CDR2 ANQGSEA. Trimming shortened V by 5 bases and J by 7 bases, and 7 bases separated the two germline ends.

Here the CDR3 DNA reads TGTGCCAGCAGCCACCCGGGAGGAAGCCAAGAGACCCAGTACTTC. Encoded protein: CASSHPGGSQETQYF. The J gene is TRBJ2-5, the V gene TRBV3-1 (or the pseudogene TRBV3-2), with 7 bases that match TRBD2. After removal of 3 bases from V and 1 base from J, the junction contained 5 bases not matched to a gene. The CDR3 length is 15 residues. Germline CDR1 and CDR2: LGHDT and YNNKEL (reference sequence).

The chain employs TRBV12-5 and TRBJ1-3; no clear D. The V gene lost 4 bases and the J gene lost 4 bases, with 5 bases spanning the gap. This CDR3 has 12 amino acids. Germline V gene lookup returns CDR1 LGHNT and CDR2 FRNRAP. The CDR3 loop reads CASGSTGNTIYF. CDR3 nucleotides: TGTGCTAGTGGTTCAACCGGAAACACCATATATTTT.

The chain is built from TRBV6-6 and TRBJ1-5; 8 bases line up with TRBD1. The CDR3 sequence is 14 residues long. J was trimmed by 5 bases and V by 4 bases; bases with no gene match: 4. Germline lookup yields CDR1 MNHNY and CDR2 SVGAGI (reference sequence). The CDR3 region is CASSWDRWYQPQHF. The CDR3 DNA reads TGTGCCAGCAGTTGGGACAGGTGGTATCAGCCCCAGCATTTT.

The V and J genes are TRBV27 and TRBJ2-1; D is possibly TRBD2 (5 bases). The CDR3 consists of 15 residues. The germline gives CDR1 MNHEY, CDR2 SMNVEV (reference sequence). V lost 3 bases and J lost 0, with 9 bases in between. CDR3 nucleotide sequence: TGTGCCAGCAGTTTGTTTGAGGGCTCCTACAATGAGCAGTTCTTC. Protein sequence: CASSLFEGSYNEQFF.

V usage is TRBV4-1 and J usage is TRBJ2-5; D is unclear. V was trimmed by 3 bases and J by 4 bases, leaving 9 bases between them. Per the germline V gene, CDR1 is MGHRA and CDR2 is YSYEKL. This CDR3 has 13 amino acids. CDR3 residues: CASSHTLLETQYF. The CDR3, as DNA: TGCGCCAGCAGCCATACTCTCCTAGAGACCCAGTACTTC.

About this clone: At one end the junction does not follow the germline gene, possibly because of a read error. The gene calls are TRBV5-8 and TRBJ2-1; perhaps TRBD1 as D (6 bases). The CDR3 loop spans 12 amino acids. Germline CDR1 and CDR2: SGHTS and YDEGEE. The CDR3 DNA reads as TGTGCCAGCAGCCGCGACAGGCAAATCAACGTCTTC. This sequence encodes CASSRDRQINVF.

The V call is TRBV5-1, the J call TRBJ2-7; D gene uncertain. Germline lookup yields CDR1 SGHRS and CDR2 YFSETQ. V gave up 6 bases and J gave up 0 bases, with 13 bases separating them. The CDR3 is 14 amino acids. CDR3 sequence reads: CASNTGPSSYEQYF. The CDR3 DNA reads as TGCGCCAGCAACACTGGGCCTAGCTCCTACGAGCAGTACTTC.

The chain is built from TRBV6-1 and TRBJ2-5; no reliable D call. CDR3 size: 16 residues. Germline V gives CDR1 MNHNS, CDR2 SASEGT. The V and J ends lost 6 bases and 5 bases respectively, with 22 bases between them. The CDR3, as DNA: TGTGCCAGCAGCGAACAGAGAGGTGGGATAAGGGAGACCCAGTACTTC. Translated, it gives CASSEQRGGIRETQYF.

The gene calls are TRBV5-1 and TRBJ2-1, with a tentative D call TRBD2 (5 bases). There are 14 residues in the CDR3. Between the trimmed V and J ends, which lost 9 bases and 4 bases, there was a span of 17 bases. Germline V gene lookup returns CDR1 SGHRS and CDR2 YFSETQ. The CDR3 protein is CATSERSRYNEQFF. CDR3 nucleotides: TGCGCCACCTCGGAGCGGAGCCGTTACAATGAGCAGTTCTTC. Looking up the rest from reference TRBV5-1 and TRBJ2-1 gives the full variable domain: KAGVTQTPRYLIKTRGQQVTLSCSPISGHRSVSWYQQTPGQGLQFLFEYFSETQRNKGNFPGRFSGRQFSNSRSEMNVSTLELGDSALYLCATSERSRYNEQFFGPGTRLTVL.

This chain uses TRBV6-1 with TRBJ1-6; a possible D gene is TRBD1 (5 bases). V lost 6 bases and J lost 7, with 10 bases in between. The CDR3 length is 13 residues. Germline CDR1 reads MNHNS; CDR2 reads SASEGT. The CDR3 reads CASRREGNSPLHF. CDR3 nucleotides: TGTGCCAGCAGGCGGGAGGGGAATTCACCCCTCCACTTT.

The table lists this clone with a few counts. V is TRBV10-3 and J is TRBJ2-7; D unresolved. CDR1 and CDR2 (germline): ENHRY, SYGVKD. This CDR3 is 11 amino acids long. The V end lost 4 bases, the J end lost 1 base, and 2 bases lay between the germline ends. CDR3 bases: TGTGCCATCAGTGGGTCCTACGAGCAGTACTTC. Protein sequence: CAISGSYEQYF.

V and J are TRBV11-2 and TRBJ1-4; D may be TRBD1 (5 bases). In germline, CDR1 is SGHAT, CDR2 FQNNGV. The ends were cut back, 5 bases at V and 6 bases at J, with 16 bases in the middle. CDR3 length equals 15 residues. The chain's CDR3 is CASSPWGVGDEKLFF. CDR3 bases: TGTGCCAGCAGCCCGTGGGGCGTAGGGGATGAAAAACTGTTTTTT.

The rearrangement links TRBV5-1 to TRBJ2-1; D gene uncertain. The ends were cut back, 0 bases at V and 6 bases at J, with 7 bases in the middle. This CDR3 is 13 amino acids long. Per the germline V gene, CDR1 is SGHRS and CDR2 is YFSETQ. The CDR3 DNA is TGCGCCAGCAGCTTGGCCACGGCCAATGAGCAGTTCTTC. This sequence encodes CASSLATANEQFF.

The sample holds a few counts of this clone. The J gene is TRBJ1-5, the V gene TRBV2; no reliable D call. The CDR3 extends over 16 amino acids. Looked up from germline, CDR1 is SNHLY and CDR2 is FYNNEI. Trimming stripped 5 bases from V and 2 bases from J, with 16 bases between. The CDR3 DNA is TGTGCCAGCAGTTCCGGGTCCCTACCGGGCAATCAGCCCCAGCATTTT. Encoded protein: CASSSGSLPGNQPQHF. Using reference TRBV2 and TRBJ1-5 for the parts outside the CDR3, the full variable domain is EPEVTQTPSHQVTQMGQEVILRCVPISNHLYFYWYRQILGQKVEFLVSFYNNEISEKSEIFDDQFSVERPDGSNFTLKIRSTKLEDSAMYFCASSSGSLPGNQPQHFGDGTRLSIL.

The chain joins TRBV19 to TRBJ2-7, with D perhaps matching TRBD1 or TRBD2 (5 bases each). Trimming took 6 bases from V and 2 from J, leaving 14 bases between them. CDR3 length: 14 residues. In germline, CDR1 is LNHDA, CDR2 SQIVND (reference sequence). The chain's CDR3 is CASSEGTATYEQYF. DNA of the CDR3: TGTGCCAGTAGCGAGGGGACGGCAACCTACGAGCAGTACTTC.